What follows are 17 T cell receptor beta chains derived from one specimen sequenced in a study of blood T cells in healthy people across ages. A second roughly 6 to 12 cycle PCR used barcoded and J-beta primers. TCRdb reprocessed the 5' RACE reads with MiXCR, giving one entry per CDR3 protein. The sample yields about 580,000 distinct CDR3 sequences, around half seen once. Sequencing used blood. Receptor source: an older man in good health.

The chain links TRBV7-2 to TRBJ2-1, with 8 nucleotides matching TRBD1. The J call may not be correct, given that the DNA end is closer to TRBJ2-7. This CDR3 spans 15 amino acids. In germline, CDR1 is SGHTA, CDR2 FQGNSA. The CDR3 reads CASSRSGTGRNEQYF. For the CDR3, the DNA is TGTGCCAGCAGCCGTTCCGGGACAGGAAGGAATGAGCAGTACTTC.

The rearrangement uses TRBV6-5 and TRBJ1-2, with D perhaps TRBD1 (5 bases). The CDR3 spans 14 residues. Trimming took off 3 bases at V and 6 bases at J, with 14 bases between the two ends. The germline CDR1 and CDR2 sequences are MNHEY and SVGAGI. The CDR3, as DNA: TGTGCCAGCAGTTATAGGTTTGGCAGGGATGGCTACACCTTC. Translation gives CASSYRFGRDGYTF.

The chain links TRBV20-1 to TRBJ2-5; 8 bases line up with TRBD2. The CDR3 loop spans 14 amino acids. V shed 7 bases, J shed 1 base, and the junction held 8 bases outside the gene matches. Germline V gene data show CDR1 as DFQATT and CDR2 as SNEGSKA (reference sequence). CDR3 in DNA: TGCAGTGGGGGTTTGCGGGAGGCCCAAGAGACCCAGTACTTC. As protein: CSGGLREAQETQYF.

The V call is TRBV9, the J call TRBJ1-2; D ambiguous. This CDR3 comprises 13 residues. The germline V gene has CDR1 SGDLS and CDR2 YYNGEE. V was pared by 0 bases and J by 4 bases, with 7 bases between. CDR3 amino acids: CASSVGVAYGYTF. CDR3 bases: TGTGCCAGCAGCGTAGGGGTAGCCTATGGCTACACCTTC.

This clonotype was detected a few times. This chain connects TRBV5-5 to TRBJ2-7; 7 bases fit TRBD2. With V trimmed by 5 bases and J by 2 bases, 13 bases remained unmatched. The CDR3 is 16 residues long. CDR1 is SGHKS, CDR2 YYEKEE, per germline (reference sequence). Written as DNA, the CDR3 is TGTGCCAGCAGTTCGGGGTTAGCGGGCTCAACCTACGAGCAGTACTTC. Protein sequence: CASSSGLAGSTYEQYF.

The chain has TRBV5-1 and TRBJ2-7; possible D gene TRBD1, 6 bases. V lost 1 base to trimming and J lost 6 bases, with 11 bases between them. The germline V gene has CDR1 SGHRS and CDR2 YFSETQ. The CDR3 has 13 amino acids. Here the CDR3 DNA reads TGCGCCAGCAGCTTGTCACAGGGACCCGAGCAGTACTTC. This gives the protein CASSLSQGPEQYF.

This chain joins TRBV28 and TRBJ1-2, with unresolved D. This CDR3 has 13 amino acids. V was pared by 5 bases and J by 9 bases, with 16 bases between. The V gene's germline CDR1 is MDHEN and CDR2 SYDVKM. The CDR3: CASSLDRYESYTF. The CDR3 DNA reads as TGTGCCAGCAGTCTAGACCGATATGAGAGCTACACCTTC.

The chain couples TRBV20-1 to TRBJ2-1; D is ambiguous. This CDR3 spans 13 amino acids. The germline V gene has CDR1 DFQATT and CDR2 SNEGSKA (reference sequence). With 8 bases removed from V and 5 bases from J, the gap between germline ends came to 16 bases. The CDR3 sequence: CSPRTAAHNEQFF. CDR3 bases: TGCAGTCCCCGGACGGCGGCCCACAATGAGCAGTTCTTC.

V usage is TRBV6-5 and J usage is TRBJ2-5, with D perhaps matching TRBD2 (7 bases). CDR1 and CDR2 (germline): MNHEY, SVGAGI. This CDR3 has 15 residues. Trimming shortened V by 5 bases and J by 13 bases, and 26 bases separated the two germline ends. DNA for the CDR3: TGTGCCAGCAGTCCCCCGGGGGGCTTTGGCAATGAGCGGTACTTC. Translation: CASSPPGGFGNERYF.

V gene TRBV20-1 combines with J gene TRBJ2-5; no firm D call. The V gene lost 3 bases and the J gene lost 1 base, with 6 bases spanning the gap. There are 12 residues in the CDR3. In germline, CDR1 is DFQATT, CDR2 SNEGSKA (reference sequence). This chain's CDR3 is CSARRFQETQYF. The CDR3 bases are TGCAGTGCTAGGAGGTTCCAAGAGACCCAGTACTTC.

This chain joins TRBV11-1 and TRBJ1-2, with D possibly TRBD1 on 5 matching bases. Germline V gene sequence: CDR1 SGHAT, CDR2 FQDESV (reference sequence). The CDR3 is 14 residues long. The V end was cut by 1 base, the J end by 2 bases, with 8 bases between. The CDR3 DNA sequence: TGTGCCAGCAGCTTAGGTCCAGGGAACTATGGCTACACCTTC. The encoded protein is CASSLGPGNYGYTF.

The chain links TRBV28 to TRBJ2-7; D gene unclear. Trimming took off 6 bases at V and 0 bases at J, with 15 bases between the two ends. This CDR3 spans 15 amino acids. Germline CDR1 MDHEN, CDR2 SYDVKM. The CDR3 is CASRTEHDTSYEQYF. CDR3 DNA: TGTGCCAGCAGGACGGAACATGACACCTCCTACGAGCAGTACTTC.

This clonotype has at least ten counts. The chain couples TRBV6-5 to TRBJ2-1; 8 bases match TRBD1. J lost 9 bases, V lost 0 bases, and 4 bases had no gene match. The CDR3 is 14 residues long. Germline V CDR1 and CDR2: MNHEY, SVGAGI. The CDR3: CASSYSTGVAEQFF. The DNA of the CDR3 is TGTGCCAGCAGTTACTCGACAGGGGTGGCTGAGCAGTTCTTC.

This clonotype was recorded a few times. The rearrangement joins TRBV28 to TRBJ2-3, with 11 bases identical to TRBD2. This CDR3 contains 17 residues. Germline loops: CDR1 MDHEN, CDR2 SYDVKM. Trimming at V came to 6 bases and at J to 5 bases, leaving 13 bases not matched to a gene. The CDR3 loop reads CASSSIAGGAPVDTQYF. In nucleotides, the CDR3 is TGTGCCAGCAGCTCAATAGCGGGGGGGGCCCCCGTAGATACGCAGTATTTT.

This clonotype was seen a few times. A much larger clone lies a single base off, so this may be a read error. The CDR3 here is CASSSGWVGTTDTQYF. For the CDR3, the DNA is TGTGCCAGCAGTTCTGGTTGGGTGGGTACCACAGATACGCAGTATTTT. The V gene is TRBV6-5, the J gene TRBJ2-3; no clear D. CDR3 size: 16 residues. Germline lookup yields CDR1 MNHEY and CDR2 SVGAGI. V was trimmed by 4 bases and J by 2 bases, leaving 16 bases between them.

The chain employs TRBV20-1 and TRBJ2-1, with 10 bases matching TRBD1. V shed 6 bases, J shed 7 bases, and the junction held 6 bases outside the gene matches. CDR1 and CDR2 (germline): DFQATT, SNEGSKA (reference sequence). The CDR3 extends over 13 amino acids. The CDR3 spells CSARTGGNNEQFF. CDR3 sequence (DNA): TGCAGTGCACGGACAGGGGGTAATAATGAGCAGTTCTTC.

The rearrangement uses TRBV3-1 and TRBJ2-3; D remains unclear. The germline V gene has CDR1 LGHDT and CDR2 YNNKEL (reference sequence). Deletions cut 0 bases from V and 5 bases from J, with 6 bases between. The CDR3 length is 13 residues. The CDR3 protein is CASSQDVLDTQYF. Written as DNA, the CDR3 is TGTGCCAGCAGCCAAGATGTCCTAGATACGCAGTATTTT.